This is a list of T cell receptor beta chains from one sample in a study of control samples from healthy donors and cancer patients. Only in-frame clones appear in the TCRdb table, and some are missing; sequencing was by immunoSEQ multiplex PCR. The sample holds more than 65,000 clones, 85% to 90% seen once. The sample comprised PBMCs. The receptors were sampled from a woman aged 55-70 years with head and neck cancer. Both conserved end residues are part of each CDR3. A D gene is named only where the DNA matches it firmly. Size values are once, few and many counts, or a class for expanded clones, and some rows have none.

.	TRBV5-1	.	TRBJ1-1	CASSPWNGVNTEAFF	TGCGCCAGCAGCCCCTGGAATGGTGTGAACACTGAAGCTTTCTTT
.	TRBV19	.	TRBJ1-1	CASSKSVVVNTEAFF	TGTGCCAGTAGTAAAAGCGTAGTCGTCAACACTGAAGCTTTCTTT
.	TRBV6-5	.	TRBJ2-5	CASSYSSGETQYF	TGTGCCAGCAGTTACTCGTCGGGGGAGACCCAGTACTTC
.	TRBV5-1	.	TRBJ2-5	CASTVEDRGRETQYF	TGCGCCAGCACAGTCGAGGACCGGGGGCGAGAGACCCAGTACTTC
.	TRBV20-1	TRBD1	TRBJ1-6	CSASGGGGIDNSPLHF	TGCAGTGCTAGTGGCGGAGGGGGCATCGATAATTCACCCCTCCACTTT
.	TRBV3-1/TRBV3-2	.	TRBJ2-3	CASSFNTDTQYF	TGTGCCAGCAGCTTTAACACAGATACGCAGTATTTT
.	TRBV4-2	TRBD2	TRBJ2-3	CASSRNPSGTSTDTQYF	TGTGCCAGCAGCCGGAATCCTAGCGGGACTAGCACAGATACGCAGTATTTT
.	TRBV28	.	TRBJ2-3	CASSSRLLLQYF	TGTGCCAGCAGTTCTAGGCTCCTATTGCAGTATTTT
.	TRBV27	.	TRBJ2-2	CASSPNRGTGELFF	TGTGCCAGCAGTCCAAATAGGGGCACCGGGGAGCTGTTTTTT
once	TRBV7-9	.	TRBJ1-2	CASSSSTNRGGYTF	TGTGCCAGCAGCTCGTCGACCAACAGAGGTGGCTACACCTTC
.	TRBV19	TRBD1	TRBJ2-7	CASSIGQGHTYEQYF	TGTGCCAGTAGTATCGGACAGGGGCACACCTACGAGCAGTACTTC
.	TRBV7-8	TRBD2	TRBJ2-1	CASSSPGGHGPGDYNEQFF	TGTGCCAGCAGCTCACCGGGGGGTCACGGGCCCGGGGATTACAATGAGCAGTTCTTC
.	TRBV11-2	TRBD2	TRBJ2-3	CASSLRKRDQTTDTQYF	TGTGCCAGCAGCCTAAGGAAGCGGGACCAGACCACAGATACGCAGTATTTT
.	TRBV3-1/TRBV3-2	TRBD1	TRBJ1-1	CASSQGGQGVSEAFF	TGTGCCAGCAGCCAAGGGGGACAGGGGGTCTCTGAAGCTTTCTTT
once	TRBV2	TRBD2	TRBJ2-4	CASSEALQSGSWAKNIQYF	TGTGCCAGCAGTGAAGCGCTTCAGAGCGGGAGTTGGGCCAAAAACATTCAGTACTTC
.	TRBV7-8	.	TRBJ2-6	CASSLAPQISGANVLTF	TGTGCCAGCAGCTTAGCGCCTCAGATTTCTGGGGCCAACGTCCTGACTTTC